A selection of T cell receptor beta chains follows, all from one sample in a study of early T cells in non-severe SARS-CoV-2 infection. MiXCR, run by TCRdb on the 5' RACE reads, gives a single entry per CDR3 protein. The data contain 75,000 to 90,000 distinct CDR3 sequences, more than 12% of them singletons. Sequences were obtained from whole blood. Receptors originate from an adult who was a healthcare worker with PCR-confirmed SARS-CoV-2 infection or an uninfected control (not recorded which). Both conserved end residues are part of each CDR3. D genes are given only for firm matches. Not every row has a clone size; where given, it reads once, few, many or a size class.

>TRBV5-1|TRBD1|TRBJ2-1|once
TGCGCCAGTGGCCAACAGGGGCGTAGGGAGCAGTTCTTC
CASGQQGRREQFF
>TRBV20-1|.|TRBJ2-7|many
TGCAGTGCTAGACTAGCGTTTTTGGGGGAGCAGTACTTC
CSARLAFLGEQYF
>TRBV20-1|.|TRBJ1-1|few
TGCAGTTCCCAGGCAGGGGCCCACACTGAAGCTTTCTTT
CSSQAGAHTEAFF
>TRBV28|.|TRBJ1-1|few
TGTGCCAGCGTCCTGTCAGGGCGTTTCAATGAAGCTTTCTTT
CASVLSGRFNEAFF
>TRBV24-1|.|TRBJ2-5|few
TGTGCCACCAGTGACTCCCGACTAGGGCAAGAGACCCAGTACTTC
CATSDSRLGQETQYF
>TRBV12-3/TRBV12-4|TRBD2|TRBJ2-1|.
TGTGCCAGCAGGGGACTAGCGGGAGGGCGGTACAATGAGCAGTTCTTC
CASRGLAGGRYNEQFF
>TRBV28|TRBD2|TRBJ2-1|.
TGTGCCAGCAGTCGTCAGCGGGAGGGGCAGTTCTTC
CASSRQREGQFF
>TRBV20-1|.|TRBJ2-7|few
TGCAGTGCTAGTCGGGGTGGGGAGCAGTACTTC
CSASRGGEQYF
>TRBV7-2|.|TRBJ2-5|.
TGTGCCAGCAGCCGACCCCAAGAGACCCAGTACTTC
CASSRPQETQYF
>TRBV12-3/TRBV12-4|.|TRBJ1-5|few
TGTGCCAGCAGGACGACAGTAAATCAGCCCCAGCATTTT
CASRTTVNQPQHF
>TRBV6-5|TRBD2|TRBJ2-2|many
TGTGCCAGCTTCAGCGGGAGGGCCGCCGGGGAGCTGTTTTTT
CASFSGRAAGELFF
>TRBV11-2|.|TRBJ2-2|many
TGTGCCAGCAGCTTAGAGCGCGGGTACTTCAACACCGGGGAGCTGTTTTTT
CASSLERGYFNTGELFF
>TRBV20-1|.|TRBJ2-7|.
TGCAGTGCTAGTACGGCCTACGAGCAGTACTTC
CSASTAYEQYF
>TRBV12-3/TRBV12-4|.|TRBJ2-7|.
TGTGCCAGCAGAATATCGACAGTCTACGAGCAGTACTTC
CASRISTVYEQYF
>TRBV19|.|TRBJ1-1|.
TGTGCCAGTAGTATCGGGACTATCCGTGAAGCTTTCTTT
CASSIGTIREAFF
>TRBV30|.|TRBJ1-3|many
TGTGCCTGGAGCCGTACAGGTTCCTCTGGAAACACCATATATTTT
CAWSRTGSSGNTIYF
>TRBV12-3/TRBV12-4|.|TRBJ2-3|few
TGTGCCTCGAACCCATTTCGGGGGTCAGATACGCAGTATTTT
CASNPFRGSDTQYF
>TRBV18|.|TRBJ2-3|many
TGTGCCAGCTCACCGTCAGATACGCAGTATTTT
CASSPSDTQYF
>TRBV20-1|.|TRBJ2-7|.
TGCAGTGCGAAGACAGCGGCCATAAACGAGCAGTACTTC
CSAKTAAINEQYF
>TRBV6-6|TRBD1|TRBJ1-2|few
TGTGCCAGCAGCCAGTCCGGGACAGGGGGCTACGGCTACACCTTC
CASSQSGTGGYGYTF
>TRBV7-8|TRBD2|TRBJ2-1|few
TGTGCCAGCAGCTTAGAGGGGCTAGCGGAGGACAATGAGCAGTTCTTC
CASSLEGLAEDNEQFF
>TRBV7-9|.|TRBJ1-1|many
TGTGCCAGCAGCATAAGACAGAACACTGAAGCTTTCTTT
CASSIRQNTEAFF
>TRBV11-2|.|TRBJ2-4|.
TGTGCCAGCCGACAGCCCGGGGAAAACATTCAGTACTTC
CASRQPGENIQYF
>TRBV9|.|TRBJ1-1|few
TGTGCCAGCAGCGCAGGTCCCAGCACTGAAGCTTTCTTT
CASSAGPSTEAFF
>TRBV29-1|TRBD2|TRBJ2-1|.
TGCAGCGTTGGTGGGACTAGCTCCTACAATGAGCAGTTCTTC
CSVGGTSSYNEQFF
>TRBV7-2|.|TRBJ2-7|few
TGTGCCAGCAGCCCAACCAGTTCCGGGGTCGAGCAGTACTTC
CASSPTSSGVEQYF
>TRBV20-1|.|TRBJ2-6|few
TGCAGTGCTAGTTTGGGGGCCAACGTCCTGACTTTC
CSASLGANVLTF
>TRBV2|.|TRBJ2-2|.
TGTGCCAGCAGGGAGGACGGGGAGCTGTTTTTT
CASREDGELFF
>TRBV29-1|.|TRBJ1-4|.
TGCAGCGTCATTCGACAGAATAATGAAAAACTGTTTTTT
CSVIRQNNEKLFF
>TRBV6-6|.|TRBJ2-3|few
TGTGCCAGCAGTTACGGCGGCCAGTTCACCACAGATACGCAGTATTTT
CASSYGGQFTTDTQYF
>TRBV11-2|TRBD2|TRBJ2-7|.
TGTGCCAGCAGCTTACTAGCGGGATCCTACGAGCAGTACTTC
CASSLLAGSYEQYF
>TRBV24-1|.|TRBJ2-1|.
TGTGCCACCAGTGACCTGAGGGCGGGCCAGAGATACAATGAGCAGTTCTTC
CATSDLRAGQRYNEQFF
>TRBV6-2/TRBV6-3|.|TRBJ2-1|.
TGTGCCAGCAGTTACTCGTTTAATGAGCAGTTCTTC
CASSYSFNEQFF
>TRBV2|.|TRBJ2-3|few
TGTGCCAGCAAAGCCCGATTCACAGATACGCAGTATTTT
CASKARFTDTQYF
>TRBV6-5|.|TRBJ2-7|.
TGTGCCAGCAGTTTAGCCCCAAGCTCCTACGAGCAGTACTTC
CASSLAPSSYEQYF
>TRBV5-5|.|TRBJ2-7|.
TGTGCCAGCAACAGGGACGGCGTTACCTACGAGCAGTACTTC
CASNRDGVTYEQYF
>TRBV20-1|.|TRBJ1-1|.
TGCAGTGCTCTTAGGACAGCTGAAGCTTTCTTT
CSALRTAEAFF
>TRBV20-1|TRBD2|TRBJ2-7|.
TGCAGTGCCGAACGACTAGCGAGGACCTACGAGCAGTACTTC
CSAERLARTYEQYF
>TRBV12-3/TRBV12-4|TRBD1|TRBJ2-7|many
TGTGCCAGCAATTCAGGGGGCGGCCACGAGCAGTACTTC
CASNSGGGHEQYF